Following are 27 T cell receptor beta chains from one sample sequenced in a study of cytomegalovirus exposure and HLA in healthy donors. The PCR was carried out with 60 Vbeta primers and 13 Jbeta primers. Sequencing was performed with immunoSEQ multiplex PCR; in TCRdb, only in-frame clones are kept and a portion is missing. Of about 190,000 clones detected, around 77% appear once; the ten largest clones hold around 1.6%. The sample was PBMCs. These TCRs come from a woman younger than 30 in good health and CMV-seronegative.

The chain employs TRBV27 and TRBJ1-2; no definite D call. V lost 10 bases and J lost 8, with 17 bases in between. The CDR3 consists of 12 residues. From germline, CDR1 is MNHEY and CDR2 SMNVEV (reference sequence). The CDR3 DNA is TGTGCCACTAAGCGTCACGCCGGGGGCTACACCTTC. Translated: CATKRHAGGYTF.

The chain joins TRBV19 to TRBJ1-4, with D perhaps TRBD1 (5 bases). The CDR3 has 15 amino acids. Germline CDR1 is LNHDA and CDR2 is SQIVND (reference sequence). The V gene lost 2 bases and the J gene lost 8 bases, with 15 bases spanning the gap. In DNA form, the CDR3 reads TGTGCCAGTAGTATACGGGGACTCCCAGGCGAAAAACTGTTTTTT. It is translated as CASSIRGLPGEKLFF.

This chain uses TRBV9 with TRBJ2-7; perhaps TRBD2 as D (5 bases). The CDR3 loop spans 14 amino acids. Germline CDR1 is SGDLS and CDR2 is YYNGEE. The V gene lost 4 bases and the J gene lost 6 bases, with 17 bases spanning the gap. The chain's CDR3 is CASSPRGGEVEQYF. Here the CDR3 DNA reads TGTGCCAGCAGCCCCCGGGGTGGCGAGGTCGAGCAGTACTTC.

The V and J genes are TRBV5-6 and TRBJ2-1; TRBD1 aligns across 9 bases. Germline V gene sequence: CDR1 SGHDT, CDR2 YYEEEE. V lost 2 bases and J lost 2; bases outside the gene matches: 8. This CDR3 contains 17 residues. The CDR3 reads CASSFLRDRDTYNEQFF. Here the CDR3 DNA reads TGTGCCAGCAGCTTCCTCCGGGACAGGGATACCTACAATGAGCAGTTCTTC. Variable domain in full (rest from reference TRBV5-6 and TRBJ2-1): DAGVTQSPTHLIKTRGQQVTLRCSPKSGHDTVSWYQQALGQGPQFIFQYYEEEERQRGNFPDRFSGHQFPNYSSELNVNALLLGDSALYLCASSFLRDRDTYNEQFFGPGTRLTVL.

As regards this clone: One junction end disagrees with the germline gene, perhaps due to a read error. The chain couples TRBV6-5 to TRBJ2-7, with 7 positions matching TRBD1. Germline CDR1 and CDR2: MNHEY and SVGAGI. CDR3 length: 16 amino acids. As DNA, the CDR3 is TGTGTCAGCAGTTACTCGAGGGCAGGGGGTTCCTACGAGCAGTACTTC. Amino acids: CVSSYSRAGGSYEQYF.

This chain joins TRBV19 and TRBJ1-3; D not certain. Trimming took 4 bases from V and 3 from J, leaving 7 bases between them. The germline CDR1 and CDR2 sequences are LNHDA and SQIVND (reference sequence). CDR3 size: 13 residues. CDR3 sequence (DNA): TGTGCCAGTAGTACCACTTTTGGAAACACCATATATTTT. It yields the protein CASSTTFGNTIYF.

This chain links TRBV5-6 with TRBJ2-1; TRBD2 aligns across 10 bases. CDR1 and CDR2 (germline): SGHDT, YYEEEE. The junction had 6 bases not matched to a gene; V was cut back by 0 bases and J by 6 bases. The CDR3 is made up of 16 amino acids. The CDR3 bases are TGTGCCAGCAGCTTGGATCTAGCGGGAGTACTCAATGAGCAGTTCTTC. Protein sequence: CASSLDLAGVLNEQFF.

The table lists this clone with a few counts. The rearrangement joins TRBV21-1 to TRBJ2-6; the listed D gene, TRBD1, was not tested against the DNA. TRBV21-1 is a recognized pseudogene. The CDR3 is made up of 17 amino acids. CDR3 sequence: CASSRPTGGCGANVLTF. The DNA of the CDR3 is TGTGCCAGCAGCAGACCGACAGGGGGCTGTGGGGCCAACGTCCTGACTTTC.

The chain links TRBV10-3 to TRBJ1-2; D is unclear. Trimming removed 5 bases at V and 0 bases at J, with 10 bases between. CDR1 is ENHRY and CDR2 is SYGVKD in the germline V gene. This CDR3 spans 14 amino acids. The CDR3 nucleotides are TGTGCCATCAGTCCGACCACAGCTAACTATGGCTACACCTTC. It codes for CAISPTTANYGYTF.

The CDR3 protein is CASSFLSLNTEAFF. DNA for the CDR3: TGCGCCAGCAGCTTTCTGTCCCTGAACACTGAAGCTTTCTTT. The V call is TRBV5-1, the J call TRBJ1-1; no firm D call. The CDR3 runs 14 residues. The V end was cut by 2 bases, the J end by 0 bases, with 8 bases between. The germline gives CDR1 SGHRS, CDR2 YFSETQ.

The CDR3 loop is CASRGQGRVLGTDEKLFF. The CDR3 DNA reads TGTGCCAGCAGAGGACAGGGTCGGGTTCTTGGGACGGATGAAAAACTGTTTTTT. This chain uses TRBV25-1 with TRBJ1-4; 8 bases are a match to TRBD1. This CDR3 is 18 amino acids long. Losses at the gene ends were 6 bases for V and 6 bases for J; bases not matched to a gene: 18. Germline CDR1 MGHDK, CDR2 SYGVNS.

For this clone: The sample contains more than one DNA sequence encoding this CDR3. The chain couples TRBV29-1 to TRBJ2-1, with D tentatively TRBD1 (5 bases). The CDR3 consists of 11 residues. Germline V gives CDR1 SQVTM, CDR2 ANQGSEA. Trimming left V 4 bases short and J 5 bases short, with 6 bases between. CDR3 region: CSVARDNEQFF. The CDR3 nucleotides read TGCAGCGTTGCCAGGGACAATGAGCAGTTCTTC.

V is TRBV7-3 and J is TRBJ1-2, with TRBD1 identical over 10 bases. Germline assignment: CDR1 SGHTA and CDR2 FQGTGA. Trimming at V came to 5 bases and at J to 4 bases, leaving 4 bases not matched to a gene. The CDR3 covers 14 residues. The CDR3 region is CASSPGQGPYGYTF. DNA for the CDR3: TGTGCCAGCAGCCCGGGACAGGGGCCCTATGGCTACACCTTC.

This clone was seen a handful of times. V is TRBV5-6 and J is TRBJ2-7; D is ambiguous. Germline lookup yields CDR1 SGHDT and CDR2 YYEEEE. V dropped 1 base and J dropped 4 bases, with 6 bases sitting between them. The CDR3 is 12 residues long. In DNA, the CDR3 is TGTGCCAGCAGCTTGACAACGTACGAGCAGTACTTC. It codes for CASSLTTYEQYF.

The chain employs TRBV6-5 and TRBJ1-1, with D uncertain. The CDR3 length is 13 residues. Germline CDR1 MNHEY, CDR2 SVGAGI. Trimming removed 6 bases from V and 2 bases from J, with 10 bases in between. The CDR3: CASSGGRNTEAFF. The CDR3 nucleotides read TGTGCCAGCAGCGGCGGTCGAAACACTGAAGCTTTCTTT.

The CDR3 protein is CASSDREMNTEAFF. Here the CDR3 DNA reads TGTGCCAGCAGTGATCGGGAGATGAACACTGAAGCTTTCTTT. The chain employs TRBV6-1 and TRBJ1-1; D unresolved. The germline V gene encodes CDR1 MNHNS and CDR2 SASEGT. The germline V and J ends were trimmed by 3 bases and 0 bases, with 8 bases remaining between them. The CDR3 is made up of 14 amino acids.

The chain links TRBV2 to TRBJ1-6, with D perhaps TRBD1 (6 bases). The germline V and J ends were trimmed by 6 bases and 10 bases, with 13 bases remaining between them. Germline-derived CDR1 and CDR2 are SNHLY and FYNNEI. There are 13 residues in the CDR3. The CDR3 loop is CASSLAGGSPLHF. The CDR3 region has the DNA TGTGCCAGCAGCTTGGCGGGGGGCTCACCCCTCCACTTT.

This clone came up once. J is TRBJ2-5 and V is TRBV5-1; TRBD1 agrees at 11 bases. Per germline, CDR1 SGHRS and CDR2 YFSETQ. This CDR3 contains 15 residues. Germline trimming cut 4 bases from V and 1 base from J; bases unmatched to any gene: 3. In DNA form, the CDR3 reads TGCGCCAGCAGCGGAGGGACAGGGGGCCAAGAGACCCAGTACTTC. Translated, it gives CASSGGTGGQETQYF.

The gene calls are TRBV27 and TRBJ1-3, with no clear D. The CDR3 length is 13 residues. Per germline, CDR1 MNHEY and CDR2 SMNVEV (reference sequence). Deletions cut 0 bases from V and 9 bases from J, with 9 bases between. CDR3 in amino acids: CASSLSSRGTIYF. CDR3 in DNA: TGTGCCAGCAGTTTATCCAGCCGGGGCACCATATATTTT.

V usage is TRBV5-1 and J usage is TRBJ2-7; tentatively, D is TRBD1 (5 bases). There are 15 residues in the CDR3. V lost 0 bases, J lost 0 bases, and 10 bases lay in between. Germline V gene lookup returns CDR1 SGHRS and CDR2 YFSETQ. This CDR3 reads CASSLDPGNSYEQYF. Written as DNA, the CDR3 is TGCGCCAGCAGCTTGGACCCAGGGAACTCCTACGAGCAGTACTTC.

CDR3 coding DNA: TGTGCCAGCAGCTTAGCTGGACGGGAGTGGGAGACCCAGTACTTC. Encoded protein: CASSLAGREWETQYF. The chain links TRBV11-2 to TRBJ2-5; maybe TRBD2 (6 bases). This CDR3 region has 15 residues. From germline, CDR1 is SGHAT and CDR2 FQNNGV. The V end lost 1 base, the J end lost 5 bases, and 14 bases lay between the germline ends.

This clone was recorded a few times. The same CDR3 can be traced to other DNA sequences in this sample. This chain joins TRBV29-1 and TRBJ1-2; 10 nucleotides line up with TRBD1. CDR1 and CDR2 from the germline V gene are SQVTM and ANQGSEA. CDR3 length: 13 residues. After removal of 6 bases from V and 1 base from J, the junction contained 2 bases not matched to a gene. CDR3 nucleotides: TGCAGCGTGGGACAGGGGCTTAACTATGGCTACACCTTC. The encoded protein is CSVGQGLNYGYTF.

The chain is built from TRBV30 and TRBJ2-7; tentative D call: TRBD1 (5 bases). V lost 5 bases, J lost 4 bases, and 18 bases lay in between. The CDR3 is 14 residues long. Germline V gene sequence: CDR1 GTSNPN, CDR2 SVGIG (reference sequence). CDR3 in amino acids: CAWGYGQGTYEQYF. The DNA for the CDR3 is TGTGCCTGGGGCTATGGGCAGGGTACGTACGAGCAGTACTTC.

This chain uses TRBV5-1 with TRBJ2-5; D perhaps matches TRBD1 (6 bases). The CDR3 extends over 15 amino acids. Germline V gene data show CDR1 as SGHRS and CDR2 as YFSETQ. Trimming took off 4 bases at V and 5 bases at J, with 18 bases between the two ends. In DNA form, the CDR3 reads TGCGCCAGCAGCCTGGAATCAGGGGTTAGGGAGACCCAGTACTTC. It yields the protein CASSLESGVRETQYF.

This clone is a singleton in its sample. V gene TRBV28 combines with J gene TRBJ1-1; D gene ambiguous. Trimming took off 1 base at V and 4 bases at J, with 7 bases between the two ends. Germline assignment: CDR1 MDHEN and CDR2 SYDVKM. This CDR3 has 13 residues. CDR3 sequence reads: CASSLSGTTEAFF. The CDR3, as DNA: TGTGCCAGCAGTTTATCAGGAACCACTGAAGCTTTCTTT.

This chain joins TRBV7-8 and TRBJ1-2; TRBD1 matches at 8 bases. The J segment lost 6 bases and the V segment lost 2 bases, leaving 11 bases of the junction unmatched. CDR3 size: 16 residues. Germline values: CDR1 SGHVS, CDR2 FQNEAQ. This CDR3 reads CASSLILQGDIDGYTF. The CDR3 coding sequence is TGTGCCAGCAGCTTAATTTTACAGGGGGATATTGATGGCTACACCTTC.

The chain is built from TRBV19 and TRBJ1-6, with TRBD1 identical over 9 bases. This CDR3 is 14 amino acids long. Germline CDR1 reads LNHDA; CDR2 reads SQIVND (reference sequence). V was clipped by 3 bases and J by 10 bases; unmatched bases: 4. The chain's CDR3 is CASSMGQGVSPLHF. In DNA, the CDR3 is TGTGCCAGTAGTATGGGACAGGGAGTCTCACCCCTCCACTTT.